The 13 T cell receptor beta chains below all came from one sample that was sequenced in a study of early T cells in non-severe SARS-CoV-2 infection. One entry per CDR3 protein, called by TCRdb with MiXCR from the 5' RACE reads. The sample yields around 82,000 distinct CDR3 sequences, 14% to 15% seen once. Input material: whole blood. The receptors were sampled from an adult who was a healthcare worker with PCR-confirmed SARS-CoV-2 infection or an uninfected control (not recorded which).

There are many counts of this clonotype. The rearrangement uses TRBV7-2 and TRBJ2-3; 11 bases are a match to TRBD2. CDR3 length: 20 amino acids. V trimming: 6 bases; J trimming: 0 bases; junction bases outside the gene matches: 17. Germline V lookup: CDR1 SGHTA, CDR2 FQGNSA. The DNA for the CDR3 is TGTGCCAGCAGTTATCGGGACTGGCCTAGCGGGGGGTTTAGCACAGATACGCAGTATTTT. This codes for CASSYRDWPSGGFSTDTQYF.

At least ten counts were recorded for this clonotype. V is TRBV5-6 and J is TRBJ2-3, with TRBD2 identical over 14 bases. Germline lookup yields CDR1 SGHDT and CDR2 YYEEEE. The V and J ends lost 4 bases and 3 bases, in that order; junction bases with no gene match: 7. The CDR3 runs to 17 residues. The chain's CDR3 is CASSGGLAGAPTDTQYF. The CDR3 coding sequence is TGTGCCAGCAGCGGGGGACTAGCGGGGGCCCCAACAGATACGCAGTATTTT.

This clonotype was seen at least ten times. The chain carries TRBV11-2 and TRBJ1-5, with 9 positions matching TRBD1. V was clipped by 1 base and J by 5 bases; unmatched bases: 0. This CDR3 spans 14 amino acids. Germline V CDR1 and CDR2: SGHAT, FQNNGV. The CDR3 reads CASSLGTGDQPQHF. As DNA, the CDR3 is TGTGCCAGCAGCTTAGGGACAGGGGATCAGCCCCAGCATTTT.

The table lists this clonotype with a few counts. The chain employs TRBV19 and TRBJ2-1; D possibly corresponds to TRBD1 (5 bases). In germline, CDR1 is LNHDA, CDR2 SQIVND (reference sequence). The CDR3 length is 15 residues. V was cut by 3 bases and J by 8 bases, with 17 bases left in between. The CDR3 loop is CASSMSSALGDEQFF. The CDR3 nucleotides are TGTGCCAGTAGTATGTCAAGCGCCCTAGGGGATGAGCAGTTCTTC.

Ten or more counts support this clonotype. The gene calls are TRBV27 and TRBJ1-1; the D is unclear. V lost 3 bases, J lost 1 base, and 6 bases lay in between. Germline V gene lookup returns CDR1 MNHEY and CDR2 SMNVEV (reference sequence). CDR3 length equals 13 residues. CDR3 residues: CASSLARNTEAFF. CDR3 coding DNA: TGTGCCAGCAGTTTGGCGAGGAACACTGAAGCTTTCTTT.

This chain joins TRBV19 and TRBJ2-2; D is unresolved. Per germline, CDR1 LNHDA and CDR2 SQIVND (reference sequence). Trimming stripped 3 bases from V and 2 bases from J, with 13 bases between. The CDR3 runs to 16 residues. CDR3 sequence: CASSIKRLTNTGELFF. The CDR3, as DNA: TGTGCCAGTAGTATCAAACGGTTGACCAACACCGGGGAGCTGTTTTTT.

This clonotype was seen many times. The chain carries TRBV7-2 and TRBJ1-3; the D is unclear. There are 14 residues in the CDR3. With 1 base removed from V and 0 bases from J, the gap between germline ends came to 4 bases. Per the germline V gene, CDR1 is SGHTA and CDR2 is FQGNSA. CDR3 nucleotides: TGTGCCAGCAGCTTAGGGCCCTCTGGAAACACCATATATTTT. Translating it yields CASSLGPSGNTIYF.

This clonotype was seen a few times. This sequence joins TRBV12-3 or TRBV12-4 and TRBJ2-6; D gene ambiguous. The CDR3 runs 13 residues. V lost 0 bases, J lost 6 bases, and 3 bases lay in between. In DNA form, the CDR3 reads TGTGCCAGCAGTTTAGCGGAGGCCAACGTCCTGACTTTC. Its protein product is CASSLAEANVLTF.

This clonotype was recorded a few times. The chain links TRBV5-4 to TRBJ1-3, with TRBD1 matching 7 bases. Germline trimming cut 4 bases from V and 2 bases from J; bases unmatched to any gene: 9. Per the germline V gene, CDR1 is SGHNT and CDR2 is YYREEE (reference sequence). The CDR3 covers 16 residues. In DNA, the CDR3 is TGTGCCAGCAGCGAATCAGACAGGGCAGCTGGAAACACCATATATTTT. Translated: CASSESDRAAGNTIYF. The full variable domain, with the rest looked up from reference TRBV5-4 and TRBJ1-3, is ETGVTQSPTHLIKTRGQQVTLRCSSQSGHNTVSWYQQALGQGPQFIFQYYREEENGRGNFPPRFSGLQFPNYSSELNVNALELDDSALYLCASSESDRAAGNTIYFGEGSWLTVV.

V gene TRBV2 combines with J gene TRBJ2-5, with a weak D call TRBD1 (7 bases). CDR1 is SNHLY and CDR2 is FYNNEI in the germline V gene. The V end was cut by 11 bases, the J end by 2 bases, with 18 bases between. The CDR3 totals 14 residues. The CDR3 DNA sequence: TGTGCCCGTTGGAGGGGGCTTGGTCAAGAGACCCAGTACTTC. The encoded protein is CARWRGLGQETQYF.

V is TRBV3-1 and J is TRBJ2-3; 8 bases are a match to TRBD1. CDR3 length equals 16 residues. With 1 base clipped from V and 1 base from J, the junction kept 4 bases outside the gene matches. Germline values: CDR1 LGHDT, CDR2 YNNKEL (reference sequence). This CDR3 reads CASSQATGVGTDTQYF. The CDR3 DNA sequence: TGTGCCAGCAGCCAAGCGACAGGGGTTGGCACAGATACGCAGTATTTT.

This clonotype has only a few counts. The V gene is TRBV6-1, the J gene TRBJ1-1; D ambiguous. Germline loops: CDR1 MNHNS, CDR2 SASEGT. This CDR3 has 12 amino acids. Between the trimmed V and J ends, which lost 7 bases and 1 base, there was a span of 7 bases. The DNA of the CDR3 is TGTGCCAGCAAATCAGGGAACACTGAAGCTTTCTTT. Translating it yields CASKSGNTEAFF.

This clonotype showed up many times. The chain links TRBV5-6 to TRBJ1-2, with 9 nucleotides matching TRBD1. Germline CDR1 is SGHDT and CDR2 is YYEEEE. V gave up 4 bases and J gave up 5 bases; unmatched junction bases: 3. This CDR3 region has 13 residues. CDR3 DNA: TGTGCCAGCAGCCTACAGGGGGCTTATGGCTACACCTTC. Its protein is CASSLQGAYGYTF. Complete variable domain (other parts from reference TRBV5-6 and TRBJ1-2): DAGVTQSPTHLIKTRGQQVTLRCSPKSGHDTVSWYQQALGQGPQFIFQYYEEEERQRGNFPDRFSGHQFPNYSSELNVNALLLGDSALYLCASSLQGAYGYTFGSGTRLTVV.